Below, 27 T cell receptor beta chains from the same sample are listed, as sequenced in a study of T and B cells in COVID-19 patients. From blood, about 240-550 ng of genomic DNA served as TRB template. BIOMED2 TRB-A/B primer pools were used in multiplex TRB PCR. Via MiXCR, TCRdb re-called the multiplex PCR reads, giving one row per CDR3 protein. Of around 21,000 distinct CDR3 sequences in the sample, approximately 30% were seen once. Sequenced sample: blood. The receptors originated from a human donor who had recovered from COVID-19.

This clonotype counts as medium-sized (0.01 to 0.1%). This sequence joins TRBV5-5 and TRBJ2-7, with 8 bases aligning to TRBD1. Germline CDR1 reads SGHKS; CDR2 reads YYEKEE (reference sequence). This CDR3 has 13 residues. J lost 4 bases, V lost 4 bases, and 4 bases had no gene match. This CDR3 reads CASSLRTGYEQYF. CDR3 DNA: TGTGCCAGCAGCCTAAGGACAGGGTACGAGCAGTACTTC. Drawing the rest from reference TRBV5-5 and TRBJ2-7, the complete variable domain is DAGVTQSPTHLIKTRGQQVTLRCSPISGHKSVSWYQQVLGQGPQFIFQYYEKEERGRGNFPDRFSARQFPNYSSELNVNALLLGDSALYLCASSLRTGYEQYFGPGTRLTVT.

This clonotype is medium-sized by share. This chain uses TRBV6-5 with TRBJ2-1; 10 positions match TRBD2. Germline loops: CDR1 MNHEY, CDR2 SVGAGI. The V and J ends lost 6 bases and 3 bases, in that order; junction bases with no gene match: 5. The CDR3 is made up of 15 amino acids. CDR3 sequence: CASSPRTSGYNEQFF. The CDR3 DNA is TGTGCCAGCAGCCCTAGGACTAGCGGCTACAATGAGCAGTTCTTC.

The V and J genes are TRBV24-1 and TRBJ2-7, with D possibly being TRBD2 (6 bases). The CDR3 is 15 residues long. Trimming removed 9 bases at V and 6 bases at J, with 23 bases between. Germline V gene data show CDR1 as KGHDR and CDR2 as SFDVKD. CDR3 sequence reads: CATGTARRRVTEQYF. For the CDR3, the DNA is TGTGCCACCGGGACGGCGAGGCGGAGGGTCACCGAGCAGTACTTC.

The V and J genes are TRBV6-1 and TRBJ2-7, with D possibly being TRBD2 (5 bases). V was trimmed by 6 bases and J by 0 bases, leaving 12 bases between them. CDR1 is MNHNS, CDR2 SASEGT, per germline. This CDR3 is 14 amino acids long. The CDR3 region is CASSRVGSSYEQYF. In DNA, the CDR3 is TGTGCCAGCAGCCGGGTGGGGAGCTCCTACGAGCAGTACTTC.

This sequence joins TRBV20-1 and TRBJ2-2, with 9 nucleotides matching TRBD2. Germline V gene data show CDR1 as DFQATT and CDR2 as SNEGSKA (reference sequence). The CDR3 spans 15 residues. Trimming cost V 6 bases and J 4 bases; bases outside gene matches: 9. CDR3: CSASESSGVTGELFF. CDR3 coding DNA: TGCAGTGCCTCAGAGTCTAGCGGGGTCACCGGGGAGCTGTTTTTT.

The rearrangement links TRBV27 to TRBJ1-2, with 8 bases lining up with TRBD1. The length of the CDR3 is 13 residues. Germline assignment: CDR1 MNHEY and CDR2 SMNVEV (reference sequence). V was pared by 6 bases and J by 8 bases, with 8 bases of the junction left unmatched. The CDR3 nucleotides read TGTGCCAGCAGATCGACAGGGGATCGGGGCTACACCTTC. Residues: CASRSTGDRGYTF.

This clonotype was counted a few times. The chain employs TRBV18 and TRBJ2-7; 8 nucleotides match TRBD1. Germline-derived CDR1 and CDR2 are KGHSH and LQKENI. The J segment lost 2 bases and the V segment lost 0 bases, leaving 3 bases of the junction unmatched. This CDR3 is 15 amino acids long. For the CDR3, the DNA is TGTGCCAGCTCACCACCGGGACAGGCCCCCTACGAGCAGTACTTC. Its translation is CASSPPGQAPYEQYF.

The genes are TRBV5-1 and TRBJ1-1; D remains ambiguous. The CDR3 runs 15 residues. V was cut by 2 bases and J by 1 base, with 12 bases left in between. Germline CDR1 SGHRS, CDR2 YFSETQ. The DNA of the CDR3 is TGCGCCAGCAGCTTCCAGGACTGGACGAACACTGAAGCTTTCTTT. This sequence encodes CASSFQDWTNTEAFF.

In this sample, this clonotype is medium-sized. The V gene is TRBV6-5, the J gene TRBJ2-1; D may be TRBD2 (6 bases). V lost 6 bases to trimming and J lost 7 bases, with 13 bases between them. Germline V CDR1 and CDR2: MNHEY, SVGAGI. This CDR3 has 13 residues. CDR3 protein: CASRRGLKNEQFF. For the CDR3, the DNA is TGTGCCAGCAGAAGAGGACTAAAGAATGAGCAGTTCTTC.

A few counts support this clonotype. CDR3 DNA sequence: TGTGCCAGCAGCTTGGTGGGTCAATACACTGAAGCTTTCTTT. It encodes CASSLVGQYTEAFF. V usage is TRBV5-5 and J usage is TRBJ1-1; D gene uncertain. Germline CDR1 SGHKS, CDR2 YYEKEE (reference sequence). V dropped 0 bases and J dropped 3 bases, with 9 bases sitting between them. This CDR3 is 14 amino acids long.

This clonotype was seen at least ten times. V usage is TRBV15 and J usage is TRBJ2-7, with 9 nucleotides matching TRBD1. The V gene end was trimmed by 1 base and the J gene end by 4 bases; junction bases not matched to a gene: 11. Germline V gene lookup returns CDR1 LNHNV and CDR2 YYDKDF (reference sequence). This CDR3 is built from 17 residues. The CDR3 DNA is TGTGCCACCAGCAGAGGCGTACAGGGGGCAGTTCTTTACGAGCAGTACTTC. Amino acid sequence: CATSRGVQGAVLYEQYF.

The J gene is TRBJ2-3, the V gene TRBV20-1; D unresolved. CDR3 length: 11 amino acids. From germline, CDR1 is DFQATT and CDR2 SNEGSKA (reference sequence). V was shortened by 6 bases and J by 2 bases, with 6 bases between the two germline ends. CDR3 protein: CSAPATDTQYF. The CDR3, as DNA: TGCAGTGCACCCGCCACAGATACGCAGTATTTT.

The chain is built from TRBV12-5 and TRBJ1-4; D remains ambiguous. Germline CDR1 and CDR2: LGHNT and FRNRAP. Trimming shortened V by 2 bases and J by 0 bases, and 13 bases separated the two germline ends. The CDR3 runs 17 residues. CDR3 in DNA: TGTGCTAGTGGTTTGAAACGAGGCGCTGCAACTAATGAAAAACTGTTTTTT. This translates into CASGLKRGAATNEKLFF.

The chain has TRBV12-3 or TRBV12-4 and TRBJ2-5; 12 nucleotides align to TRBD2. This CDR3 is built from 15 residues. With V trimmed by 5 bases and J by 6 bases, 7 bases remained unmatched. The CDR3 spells CASSKGLAGYQTQYF. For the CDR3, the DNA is TGTGCCAGCAGTAAGGGACTAGCGGGTTATCAGACCCAGTACTTC.

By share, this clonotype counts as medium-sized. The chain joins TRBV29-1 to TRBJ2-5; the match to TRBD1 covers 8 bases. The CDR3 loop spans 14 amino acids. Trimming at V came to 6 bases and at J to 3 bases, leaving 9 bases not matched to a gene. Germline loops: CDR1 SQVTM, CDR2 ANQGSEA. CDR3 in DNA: TGCAGCGTATGGACAGGGATTGTAGAAGAGACCCAGTACTTC. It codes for CSVWTGIVEETQYF.

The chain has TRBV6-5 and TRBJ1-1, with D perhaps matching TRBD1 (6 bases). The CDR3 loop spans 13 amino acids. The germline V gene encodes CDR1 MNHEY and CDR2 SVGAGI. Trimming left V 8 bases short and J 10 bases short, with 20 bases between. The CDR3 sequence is CASGVDSKIGAFF. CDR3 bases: TGTGCCAGCGGCGTGGACAGCAAGATTGGAGCTTTCTTT.

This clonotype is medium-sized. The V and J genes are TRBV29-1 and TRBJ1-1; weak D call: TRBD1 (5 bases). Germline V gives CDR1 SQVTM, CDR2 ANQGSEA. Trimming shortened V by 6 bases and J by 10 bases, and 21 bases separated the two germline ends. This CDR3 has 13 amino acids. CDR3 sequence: CSVEPGRKDRAFF. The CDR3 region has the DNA TGCAGCGTAGAGCCAGGGAGGAAAGACCGAGCTTTCTTT.

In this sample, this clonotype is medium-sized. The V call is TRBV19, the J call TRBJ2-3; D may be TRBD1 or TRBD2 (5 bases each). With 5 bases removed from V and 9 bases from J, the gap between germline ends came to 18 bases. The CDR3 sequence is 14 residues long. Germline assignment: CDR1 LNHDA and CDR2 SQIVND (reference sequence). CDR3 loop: CASSPGTRAGTQYF. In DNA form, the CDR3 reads TGTGCCAGTAGTCCCGGGACCCGGGCGGGCACGCAGTATTTT.

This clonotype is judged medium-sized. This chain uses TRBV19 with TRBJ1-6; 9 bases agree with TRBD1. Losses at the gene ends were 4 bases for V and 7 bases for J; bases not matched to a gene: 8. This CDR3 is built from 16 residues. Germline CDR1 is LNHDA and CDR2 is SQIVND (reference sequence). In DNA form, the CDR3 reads TGTGCCAGTAGTAAGTCGACAGGGGGTGGAAATTCACCCCTCCACTTT. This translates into CASSKSTGGGNSPLHF.

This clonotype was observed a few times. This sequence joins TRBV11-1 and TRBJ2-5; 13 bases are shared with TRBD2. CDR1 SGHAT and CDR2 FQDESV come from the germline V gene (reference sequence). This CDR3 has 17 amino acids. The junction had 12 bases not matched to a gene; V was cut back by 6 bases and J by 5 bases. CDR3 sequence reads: CASSSRTGTSGVETQYF. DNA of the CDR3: TGTGCCAGCAGTTCACGAACCGGGACTAGCGGGGTTGAGACCCAGTACTTC.

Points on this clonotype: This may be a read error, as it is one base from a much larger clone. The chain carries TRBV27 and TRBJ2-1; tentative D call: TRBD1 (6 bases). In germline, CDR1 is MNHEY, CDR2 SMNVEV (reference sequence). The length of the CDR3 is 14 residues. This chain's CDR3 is CANSLQGPYNEQFF. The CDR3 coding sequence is TGTGCCAACAGTTTACAGGGACCGTACAATGAGCAGTTCTTC.

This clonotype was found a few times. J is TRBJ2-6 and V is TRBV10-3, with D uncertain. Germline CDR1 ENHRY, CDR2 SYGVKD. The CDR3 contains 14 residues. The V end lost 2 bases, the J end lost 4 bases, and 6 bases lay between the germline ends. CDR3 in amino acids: CAISEPSGANVLTF. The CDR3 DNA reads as TGTGCCATCAGTGAGCCTTCCGGGGCCAACGTCCTGACTTTC.

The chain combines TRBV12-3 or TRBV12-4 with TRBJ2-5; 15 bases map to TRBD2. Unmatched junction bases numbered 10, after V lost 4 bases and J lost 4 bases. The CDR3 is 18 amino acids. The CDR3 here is CASSYPGLAGGVRETQYF. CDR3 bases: TGTGCCAGCAGTTACCCGGGACTAGCGGGGGGAGTACGAGAGACCCAGTACTTC.

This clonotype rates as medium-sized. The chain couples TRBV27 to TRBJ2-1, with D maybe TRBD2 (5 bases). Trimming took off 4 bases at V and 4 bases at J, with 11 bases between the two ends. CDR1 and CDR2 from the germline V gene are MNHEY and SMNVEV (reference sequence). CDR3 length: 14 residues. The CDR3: CASSSLGGYNEQFF. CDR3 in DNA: TGTGCCAGCAGTTCCCTCGGCGGGTACAATGAGCAGTTCTTC.

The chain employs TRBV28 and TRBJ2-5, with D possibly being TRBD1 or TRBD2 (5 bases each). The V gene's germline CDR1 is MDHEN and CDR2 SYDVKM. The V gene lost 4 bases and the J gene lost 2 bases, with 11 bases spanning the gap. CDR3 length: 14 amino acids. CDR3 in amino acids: CASSSPGRQETQYF. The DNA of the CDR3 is TGTGCCAGCAGTTCCCCGGGACGGCAAGAGACCCAGTACTTC.

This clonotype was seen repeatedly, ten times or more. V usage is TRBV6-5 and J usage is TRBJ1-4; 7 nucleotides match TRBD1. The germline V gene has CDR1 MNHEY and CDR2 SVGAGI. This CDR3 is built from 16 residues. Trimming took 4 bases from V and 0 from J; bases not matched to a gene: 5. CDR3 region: CASSSYGQATNEKLFF. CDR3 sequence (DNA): TGTGCCAGCAGTTCATACGGACAGGCAACTAATGAAAAACTGTTTTTT.

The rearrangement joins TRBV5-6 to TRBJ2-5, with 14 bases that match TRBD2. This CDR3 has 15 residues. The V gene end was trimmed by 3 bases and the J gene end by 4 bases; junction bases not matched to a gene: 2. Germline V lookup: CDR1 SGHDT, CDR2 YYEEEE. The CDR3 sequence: CASSSGTSGGETQYF. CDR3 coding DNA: TGTGCCAGCAGCTCAGGGACTAGCGGGGGAGAGACCCAGTACTTC. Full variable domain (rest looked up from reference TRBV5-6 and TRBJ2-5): DAGVTQSPTHLIKTRGQQVTLRCSPKSGHDTVSWYQQALGQGPQFIFQYYEEEERQRGNFPDRFSGHQFPNYSSELNVNALLLGDSALYLCASSSGTSGGETQYFGPGTRLLVL.